This T cell receptor (beta chain) was recovered during a study of blood T cell repertoires in COVID-19. J was trimmed by 6 bases and V by 4 bases; bases with no gene match: 10. This CDR3 has 15 residues. CDR1 is SGHRS and CDR2 is YFSETQ in the germline V gene. Sequencing was performed with immunoSEQ multiplex PCR; in TCRdb, only in-frame clones are kept and a portion is missing. The table has over 150,000 clones, 82% seen once; the top ten hold 12%. The genes are TRBV5-1 and TRBJ2-1, with 7 bases matching TRBD2. Sequenced input: PBMCs or T cells enriched from blood (not recorded which). This TCR came from a man between 40 and 49 years old who had recovered from COVID-19. The CDR3 loop reads CASSPGGGRLNEQFF. The CDR3 coding sequence is TGCGCCAGCAGCCCTGGCGGGGGTAGGCTCAATGAGCAGTTCTTC.